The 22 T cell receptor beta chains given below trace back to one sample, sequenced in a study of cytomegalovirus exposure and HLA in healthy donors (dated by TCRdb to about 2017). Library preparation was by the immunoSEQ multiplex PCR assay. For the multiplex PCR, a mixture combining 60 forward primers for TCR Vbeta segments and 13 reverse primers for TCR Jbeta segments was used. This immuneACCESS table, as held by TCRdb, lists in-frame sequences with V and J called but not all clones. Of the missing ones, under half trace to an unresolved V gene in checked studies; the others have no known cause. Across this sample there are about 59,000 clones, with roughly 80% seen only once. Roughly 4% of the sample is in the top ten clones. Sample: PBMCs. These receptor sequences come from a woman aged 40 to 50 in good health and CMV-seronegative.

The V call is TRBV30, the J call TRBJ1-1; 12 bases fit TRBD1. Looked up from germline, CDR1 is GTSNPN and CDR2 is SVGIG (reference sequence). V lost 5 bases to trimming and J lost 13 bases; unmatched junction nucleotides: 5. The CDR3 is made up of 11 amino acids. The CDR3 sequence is CAWGTGGAGFF. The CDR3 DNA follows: TGTGCCTGGGGGACAGGGGGCGCGGGTTTCTTT.

CDR3 sequence (DNA): TGTGCCAGCAGTCGAACCGGCGCGGGAGACCAGCCCCAGCATTTT. Protein: CASSRTGAGDQPQHF. The J gene is TRBJ1-5, the V gene TRBV5-6; D gene uncertain. CDR3 length: 15 residues. The V gene lost 5 bases and the J gene lost 7 bases, with 19 bases spanning the gap. Germline CDR1 is SGHDT and CDR2 is YYEEEE.

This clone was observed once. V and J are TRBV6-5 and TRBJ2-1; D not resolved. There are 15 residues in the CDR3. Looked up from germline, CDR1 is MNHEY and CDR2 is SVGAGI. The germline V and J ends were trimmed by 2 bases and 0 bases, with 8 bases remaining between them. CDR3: CASSYASSSYNEQFF. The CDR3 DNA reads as TGTGCCAGCAGTTACGCCTCGAGCTCCTACAATGAGCAGTTCTTC.

CDR3 nucleotide sequence: TGTGCCAGCTCCATCCCAGGGAACACTGAAGCTTTCTTT. This sequence encodes CASSIPGNTEAFF. This chain links TRBV18 with TRBJ1-1; D not resolved. CDR3 length: 13 residues. The V gene lost 6 bases and the J gene lost 1 base, with 9 bases spanning the gap. The germline V gene encodes CDR1 KGHSH and CDR2 LQKENI.

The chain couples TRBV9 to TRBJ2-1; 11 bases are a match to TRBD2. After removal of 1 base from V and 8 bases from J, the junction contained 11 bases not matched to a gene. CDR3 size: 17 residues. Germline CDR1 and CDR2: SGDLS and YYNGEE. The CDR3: CASSVQLAGDGTHEQFF. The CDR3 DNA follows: TGTGCCAGCAGCGTACAACTAGCGGGAGACGGAACTCATGAGCAGTTCTTC.

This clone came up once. The CDR3 spells CASSLAPAGYTDTQYF. CDR3 bases: TGTGCCAGCAGCTTAGCTCCGGCGGGATACACAGATACGCAGTATTTT. The rearrangement links TRBV7-6 to TRBJ2-3; a possible D gene is TRBD2 (6 bases). Germline V CDR1 and CDR2: SGHVS, FNYEAQ. The CDR3 totals 16 residues. Trimming removed 0 bases at V and 2 bases at J, with 12 bases between.

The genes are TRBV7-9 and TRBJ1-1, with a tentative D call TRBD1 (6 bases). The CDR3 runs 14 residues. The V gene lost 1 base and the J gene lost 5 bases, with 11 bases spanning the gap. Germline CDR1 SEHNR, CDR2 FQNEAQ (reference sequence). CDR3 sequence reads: CASSLVTGNTEAFF. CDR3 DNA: TGTGCCAGCAGCTTAGTCACAGGGAATACTGAAGCTTTCTTT.

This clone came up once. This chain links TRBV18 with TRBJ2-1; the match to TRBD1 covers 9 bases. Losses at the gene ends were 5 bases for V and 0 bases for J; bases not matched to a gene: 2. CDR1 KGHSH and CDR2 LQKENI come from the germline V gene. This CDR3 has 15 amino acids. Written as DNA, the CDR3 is TGTGCCAGCTCATTGGGACAGGGCTCCTACAATGAGCAGTTCTTC. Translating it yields CASSLGQGSYNEQFF.

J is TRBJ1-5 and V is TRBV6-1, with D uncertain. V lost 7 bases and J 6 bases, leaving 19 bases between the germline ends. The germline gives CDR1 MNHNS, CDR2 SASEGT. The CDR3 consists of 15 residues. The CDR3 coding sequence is TGTGCCAGCACCTCAATGGCTGATAGCGGTCAGCCCCAGCATTTT. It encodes CASTSMADSGQPQHF.

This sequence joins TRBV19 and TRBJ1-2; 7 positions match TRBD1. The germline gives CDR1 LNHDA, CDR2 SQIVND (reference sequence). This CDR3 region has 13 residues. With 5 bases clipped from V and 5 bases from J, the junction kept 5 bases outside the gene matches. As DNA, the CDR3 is TGTGCCAGTAGTCCCGGACAGGATTATGGCTACACCTTC. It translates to CASSPGQDYGYTF.

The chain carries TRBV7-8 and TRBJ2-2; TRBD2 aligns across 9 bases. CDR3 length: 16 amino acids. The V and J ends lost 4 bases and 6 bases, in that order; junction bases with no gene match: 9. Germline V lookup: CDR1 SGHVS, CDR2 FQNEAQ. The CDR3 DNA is TGTGCCAGCAGCTCTCGAGGGACTAGCCGAGCCGGGGAGCTGTTTTTT. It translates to CASSSRGTSRAGELFF. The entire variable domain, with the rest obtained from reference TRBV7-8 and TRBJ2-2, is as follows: GAGVSQSPRYKVAKRGQDVALRCDPISGHVSLFWYQQALGQGPEFLTYFQNEAQLDKSGLPSDRFFAERPEGSVSTLKIQRTQQEDSAVYLCASSSRGTSRAGELFFGEGSRLTVL.

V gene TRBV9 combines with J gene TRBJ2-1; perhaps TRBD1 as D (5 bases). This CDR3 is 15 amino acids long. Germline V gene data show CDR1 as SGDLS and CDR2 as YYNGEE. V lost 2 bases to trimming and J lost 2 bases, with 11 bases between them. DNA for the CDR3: TGTGCCAGCAGCGTGGGTGGGGCCGCCTACAATGAGCAGTTCTTC. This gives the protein CASSVGGAAYNEQFF.

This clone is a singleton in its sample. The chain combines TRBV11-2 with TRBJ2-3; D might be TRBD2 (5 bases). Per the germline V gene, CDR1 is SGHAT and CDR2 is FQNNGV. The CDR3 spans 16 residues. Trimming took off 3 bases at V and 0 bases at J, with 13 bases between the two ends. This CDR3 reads CASSFRTGTSTDTQYF. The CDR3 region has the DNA TGTGCCAGCAGCTTTCGTACGGGAACTAGCACAGATACGCAGTATTTT.

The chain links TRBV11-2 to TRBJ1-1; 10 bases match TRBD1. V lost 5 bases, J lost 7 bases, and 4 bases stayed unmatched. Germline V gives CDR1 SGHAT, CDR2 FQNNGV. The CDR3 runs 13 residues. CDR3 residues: CASSTGTGVEAFF. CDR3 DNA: TGTGCCAGCAGCACTGGGACAGGGGTTGAAGCTTTCTTT.

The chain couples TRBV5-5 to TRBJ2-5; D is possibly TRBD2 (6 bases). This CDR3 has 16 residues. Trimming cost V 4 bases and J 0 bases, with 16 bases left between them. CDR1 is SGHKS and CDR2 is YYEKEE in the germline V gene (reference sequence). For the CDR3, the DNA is TGTGCCAGCAGCCGGAGATCCGGGACTTACCAAGAGACCCAGTACTTC. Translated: CASSRRSGTYQETQYF.

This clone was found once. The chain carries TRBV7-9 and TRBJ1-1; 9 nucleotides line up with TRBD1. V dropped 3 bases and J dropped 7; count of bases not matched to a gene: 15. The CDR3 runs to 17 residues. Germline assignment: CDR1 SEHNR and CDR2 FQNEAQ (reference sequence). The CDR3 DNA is TGTGCCAGCAGCTTGGGGATTGCACAGGGGGCAGCGGATGAAGCTTTCTTT. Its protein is CASSLGIAQGAADEAFF.

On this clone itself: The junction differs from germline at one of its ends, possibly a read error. The CDR3 loop is CASSYHRLDQETRYF. The DNA of the CDR3 is TGTGCCAGCAGTTATCATCGGCTAGACCAAGAGACCCGGTACTTC. This chain joins TRBV6-5 and TRBJ2-5; D is unresolved. CDR3 length: 15 residues. Germline CDR1 and CDR2: MNHEY and SVGAGI.

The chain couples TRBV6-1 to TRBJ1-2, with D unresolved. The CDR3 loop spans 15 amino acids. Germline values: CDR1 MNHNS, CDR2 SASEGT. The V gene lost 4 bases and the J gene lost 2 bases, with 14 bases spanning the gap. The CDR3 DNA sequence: TGTGCCAGCAGTGTGCTGTCAGGACTCAACTATGGCTACACCTTC. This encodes CASSVLSGLNYGYTF.

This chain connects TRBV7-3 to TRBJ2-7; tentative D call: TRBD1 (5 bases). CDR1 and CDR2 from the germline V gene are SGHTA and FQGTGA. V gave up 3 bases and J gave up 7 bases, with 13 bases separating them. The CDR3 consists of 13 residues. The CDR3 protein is CASSFTSGREQYF. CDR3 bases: TGTGCCAGCAGCTTTACTTCAGGGCGGGAGCAGTACTTC. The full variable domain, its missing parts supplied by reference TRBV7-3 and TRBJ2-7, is GAGVSQTPSNKVTEKGKYVELRCDPISGHTALYWYRQSLGQGPEFLIYFQGTGAADDSGLPNDRFFAVRPEGSVSTLKIQRTERGDSAVYLCASSFTSGREQYFGPGTRLTVT.

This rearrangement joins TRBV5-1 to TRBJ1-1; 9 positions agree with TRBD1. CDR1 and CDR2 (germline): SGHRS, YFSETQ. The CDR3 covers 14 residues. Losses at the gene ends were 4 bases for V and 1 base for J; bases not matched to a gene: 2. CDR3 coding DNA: TGCGCCAGCAGCGGGGGACAGGGGAACACTGAAGCTTTCTTT. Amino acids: CASSGGQGNTEAFF.

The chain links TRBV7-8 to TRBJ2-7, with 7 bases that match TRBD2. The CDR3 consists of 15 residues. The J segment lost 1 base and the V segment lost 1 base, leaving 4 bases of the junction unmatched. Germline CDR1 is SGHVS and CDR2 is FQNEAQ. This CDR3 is CASSLGRGRSYEQYF. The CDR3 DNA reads TGTGCCAGCAGCTTAGGGCGGGGGAGATCCTACGAGCAGTACTTC.

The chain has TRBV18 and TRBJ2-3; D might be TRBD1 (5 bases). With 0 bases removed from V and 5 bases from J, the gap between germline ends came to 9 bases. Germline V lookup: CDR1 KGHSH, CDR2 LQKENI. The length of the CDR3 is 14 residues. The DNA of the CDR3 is TGTGCCAGCTCACCACCAGGGGTGTTAGATACGCAGTATTTT. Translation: CASSPPGVLDTQYF.